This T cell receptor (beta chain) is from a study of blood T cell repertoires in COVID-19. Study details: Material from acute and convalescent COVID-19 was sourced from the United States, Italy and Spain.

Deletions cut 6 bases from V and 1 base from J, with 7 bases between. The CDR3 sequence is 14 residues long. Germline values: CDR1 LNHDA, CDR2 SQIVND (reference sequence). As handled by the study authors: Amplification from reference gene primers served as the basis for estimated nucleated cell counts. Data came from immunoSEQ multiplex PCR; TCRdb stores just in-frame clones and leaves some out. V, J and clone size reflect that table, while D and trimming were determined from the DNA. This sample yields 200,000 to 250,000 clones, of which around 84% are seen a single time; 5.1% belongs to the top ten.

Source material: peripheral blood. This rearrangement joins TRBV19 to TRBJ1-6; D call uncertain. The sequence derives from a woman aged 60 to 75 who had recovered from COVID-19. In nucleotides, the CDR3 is TGTGCCAGTAGCCCCCAATCCTATAATTCACCCCTCCACTTT. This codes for CASSPQSYNSPLHF.